The source of this T cell receptor beta chain is a study of T-cell reconstitution after alpha-beta-depleted transplantation in children. This clonotype has just a few counts. The CDR3 sequence is 14 residues long. Germline V gene data show CDR1 as SNHLY and CDR2 as FYNNEI. V was pared by 2 bases and J by 8 bases, with 3 bases of the junction left unmatched. Unique molecular identifiers were used to barcode this TCRbeta library. TCRdb reprocessed the PCR reads via MiXCR and lists one record per CDR3 protein. The sample shows about 350,000 distinct CDR3 sequences, less than 15% of them seen only once. This clonotype was sampled from a human donor who donated a stem cell graft to a child with Fanconi anemia. Here the sequenced sample was PBMCs, taken from the stem cell graft. The chain carries TRBV2 and TRBJ2-1; 10 bases line up with TRBD2. CDR3 residues: CASSETAGGYEQFF. The CDR3, as DNA: TGTGCCAGCAGTGAAACAGCGGGGGGGTATGAGCAGTTCTTC.